These 25 T cell receptor beta chains were sequenced from one sample in a study of circulating and synovial CD4+ cells in juvenile arthritis. TCRdb keeps only in-frame clones here, not all; method: immunoSEQ multiplex PCR. Among tens of thousands of clones, around 93% were seen once, and the ten largest hold 2.9%. Input material: CD4+ T cells from blood. The receptors originated from a human donor with juvenile idiopathic arthritis.

This sequence joins TRBV7-3 and TRBJ2-2; D is undetermined. CDR1 and CDR2 (germline): SGHTA, FQGTGA. The length of the CDR3 is 13 residues. Deletions cut 5 bases from V and 5 bases from J, with 9 bases between. The CDR3 loop reads CASSPTRTGELFF. CDR3 nucleotide sequence: TGTGCCAGCAGCCCGACACGGACCGGGGAGCTGTTTTTT.

The chain links TRBV6-5 to TRBJ2-3, with 8 bases that match TRBD2. V lost 4 bases and J lost 4; bases outside the gene matches: 10. Germline assignment: CDR1 MNHEY and CDR2 SVGAGI. The CDR3 totals 16 residues. As DNA, the CDR3 is TGTGCCAGCAGTTCCCTAGCGGGTTCAAGGGCAGATACGCAGTATTTT. Translation gives CASSSLAGSRADTQYF.

V usage is TRBV4-1 and J usage is TRBJ1-4; 9 bases fit TRBD1. Germline CDR1 is MGHRA and CDR2 is YSYEKL. Germline trimming cut 0 bases from V and 8 bases from J; bases unmatched to any gene: 7. CDR3 size: 16 residues. CDR3 nucleotides: TGCGCCAGCAGCCAAGATCGGGGACAGGGATCCGAAAAACTGTTTTTT. Its translation: CASSQDRGQGSEKLFF.

V usage is TRBV29-1 and J usage is TRBJ2-3, with 7 positions matching TRBD1. Germline CDR1 and CDR2: SQVTM and ANQGSEA. Losses at the gene ends were 4 bases for V and 2 bases for J; bases not matched to a gene: 3. The CDR3 sequence is 13 residues long. The CDR3 region has the DNA TGCAGCGTTGGGACAGGACCCACAGATACGCAGTATTTT. The encoded protein is CSVGTGPTDTQYF.

This sequence joins TRBV19 and TRBJ2-7; D might be TRBD2 (5 bases). V was pared by 5 bases and J by 7 bases, with 18 bases between. CDR1 is LNHDA, CDR2 SQIVND, per germline (reference sequence). The CDR3 consists of 14 residues. The CDR3 DNA follows: TGTGCCAGTAGTCTGACGGCGGTAGGGAGAGAGCAGTACTTC. Translating it yields CASSLTAVGREQYF.

The chain combines TRBV27 with TRBJ1-1; a possible D gene is TRBD1 (5 bases). The CDR3 is made up of 11 amino acids. The germline CDR1 and CDR2 sequences are MNHEY and SMNVEV (reference sequence). V was trimmed by 6 bases and J by 6 bases, leaving 8 bases between them. This CDR3 reads CASRSTAEAFF. The CDR3 coding sequence is TGTGCCAGCAGGTCGACAGCTGAAGCTTTCTTT.

V usage is TRBV6-1 and J usage is TRBJ2-4; 8 positions match TRBD1. Germline CDR1 reads MNHNS; CDR2 reads SASEGT. The V and J ends lost 1 base and 0 bases, in that order; junction bases with no gene match: 5. This CDR3 has 17 residues. The CDR3: CASSEGGQALAKNIQYF. The CDR3 DNA is TGTGCCAGCAGTGAAGGGGGACAGGCGTTAGCCAAAAACATTCAGTACTTC.

The gene calls are TRBV5-4 and TRBJ1-2; a weak D match, TRBD1 (6 bases). Germline values: CDR1 SGHNT, CDR2 YYREEE (reference sequence). V was pared by 4 bases and J by 7 bases, with 26 bases between. The CDR3 runs 17 residues. CDR3 loop: CASSIPGGLGGYSGYTF. CDR3 nucleotides: TGTGCCAGCAGCATCCCGGGGGGCCTAGGAGGTTATTCTGGCTACACCTTC. The variable domain in full, completed from reference TRBV5-4 and TRBJ1-2, reads ETGVTQSPTHLIKTRGQQVTLRCSSQSGHNTVSWYQQALGQGPQFIFQYYREEENGRGNFPPRFSGLQFPNYSSELNVNALELDDSALYLCASSIPGGLGGYSGYTFGSGTRLTVV.

The chain recombines TRBV19 with TRBJ1-6, with TRBD1 as a possible D gene (5 bases). The CDR3 spans 13 residues. Trimming stripped 5 bases from V and 7 bases from J, with 9 bases between. The germline CDR1 and CDR2 sequences are LNHDA and SQIVND (reference sequence). DNA for the CDR3: TGTGCCAGTAGTGTGACAGAGAATTCACCCCTCCACTTT. It specifies CASSVTENSPLHF.

J is TRBJ2-5 and V is TRBV27; 10 bases agree with TRBD2. Germline lookup yields CDR1 MNHEY and CDR2 SMNVEV (reference sequence). Trimming cost V 0 bases and J 1 base; bases outside gene matches: 2. The length of the CDR3 is 16 residues. The CDR3 region has the DNA TGTGCCAGCAGTTTATCTCAGCGGGGGGGCCAAGAGACCCAGTACTTC. It translates to CASSLSQRGGQETQYF.

CDR3 region: CASSYDTIRQETQYF. The CDR3 DNA reads TGTGCCAGCAGTTACGACACCATCCGACAAGAGACCCAGTACTTC. V is TRBV6-6 and J is TRBJ2-5; D remains ambiguous. The V gene's germline CDR1 is MNHNY and CDR2 SVGAGI (reference sequence). The CDR3 loop spans 15 amino acids. V was shortened by 2 bases and J by 2 bases, with 12 bases between the two germline ends.

This chain connects TRBV27 to TRBJ1-2; 11 nucleotides align to TRBD1. The CDR3 runs to 14 residues. V was clipped by 4 bases and J by 5 bases; unmatched bases: 3. CDR1 is MNHEY, CDR2 SMNVEV, per germline (reference sequence). In nucleotides, the CDR3 is TGTGCCAGCAGTTCGGACAGGGGGCCGTATGGCTACACCTTC. Protein product: CASSSDRGPYGYTF.

This chain joins TRBV19 and TRBJ1-5, with 7 nucleotides matching TRBD1. CDR3 size: 18 residues. Germline V CDR1 and CDR2: LNHDA, SQIVND (reference sequence). V lost 5 bases to trimming and J lost 4 bases; unmatched junction nucleotides: 17. The chain's CDR3 is CASSRKGDWLQGNQPQHF. CDR3 nucleotides: TGTGCCAGTAGTCGAAAGGGCGATTGGTTACAGGGGAATCAGCCCCAGCATTTT. Full variable domain (missing parts from reference TRBV19 and TRBJ1-5): DGGITQSPKYLFRKEGQNVTLSCEQNLNHDAMYWYRQDPGQGLRLIYYSQIVNDFQKGDIAEGYSVSREKKESFPLTVTSAQKNPTAFYLCASSRKGDWLQGNQPQHFGDGTRLSIL.

The chain carries TRBV10-1 and TRBJ2-5; the D is unclear. Germline V lookup: CDR1 WNHNN, CDR2 SYGVQD (reference sequence). CDR3 length: 14 residues. Between the trimmed V and J ends, which lost 3 bases and 5 bases, there was a span of 13 bases. CDR3 amino acids: CASSDSTLGETQYF. CDR3 DNA: TGCGCCAGCAGTGATTCGACTTTGGGTGAGACCCAGTACTTC.

The chain links TRBV5-8 to TRBJ2-6; perhaps TRBD2 as D (5 bases). The germline CDR1 and CDR2 sequences are SGHTS and YDEGEE. The CDR3 length is 17 residues. Deletions cut 4 bases from V and 0 bases from J, with 14 bases between. The CDR3 here is CASSLTGLSSGANVLTF. The DNA for the CDR3 is TGTGCCAGCAGCCTCACGGGGTTAAGCTCTGGGGCCAACGTCCTGACTTTC.

This rearrangement joins TRBV18 to TRBJ2-6, with 11 bases that match TRBD1. The ends lost 0 bases at V and 4 bases at J; junction bases unmatched: 2. This CDR3 comprises 17 residues. Germline V lookup: CDR1 KGHSH, CDR2 LQKENI. This CDR3 reads CASSPPGQGVGANVLTF. CDR3 coding DNA: TGTGCCAGCTCACCACCGGGACAGGGGGTCGGGGCCAACGTCCTGACTTTC.

The rearrangement joins TRBV14 to TRBJ2-7; 13 nucleotides align to TRBD2. The V gene end was trimmed by 4 bases and the J gene end by 2 bases; junction bases not matched to a gene: 2. This CDR3 contains 15 residues. Germline V lookup: CDR1 SGHDN, CDR2 FVKESK. The CDR3 loop is CASSRGTSGTYEQYF. The CDR3, as DNA: TGTGCCAGCAGCCGCGGGACTAGCGGGACCTACGAGCAGTACTTC.

This clone was seen just once. The gene calls are TRBV18 and TRBJ2-7, with D perhaps matching TRBD1 (5 bases). This CDR3 is 16 amino acids long. V was trimmed by 4 bases and J by 2 bases, leaving 18 bases between them. CDR1 and CDR2 (germline): KGHSH, LQKENI. CDR3 loop: CASSQGIQDIAYEQYF. The CDR3 coding sequence is TGTGCCAGCTCACAGGGAATCCAGGACATAGCCTACGAGCAGTACTTC.

This chain connects TRBV7-9 to TRBJ2-1; tentatively, D is TRBD2 (5 bases). Trimming removed 1 base at V and 4 bases at J, with 17 bases between. In germline, CDR1 is SEHNR, CDR2 FQNEAQ (reference sequence). This CDR3 has 17 residues. CDR3 region: CASSLGGVSALYNEQFF. CDR3 nucleotides: TGTGCCAGCAGCTTAGGAGGCGTTAGCGCCTTATACAATGAGCAGTTCTTC. The full variable domain, its missing parts supplied by reference TRBV7-9 and TRBJ2-1, is DTGVSQNPRHKITKRGQNVTFRCDPISEHNRLYWYRQTLGQGPEFLTYFQNEAQLEKSRLLSDRFSAERPKGSFSTLEIQRTEQGDSAMYLCASSLGGVSALYNEQFFGPGTRLTVL.

The chain links TRBV5-1 to TRBJ2-1; unclear D gene. The germline V and J ends were trimmed by 6 bases and 0 bases, with 10 bases remaining between them. This CDR3 contains 14 residues. CDR1 is SGHRS and CDR2 is YFSETQ in the germline V gene. This CDR3 reads CASTGDSSYNEQFF. The CDR3 region has the DNA TGCGCCAGCACCGGAGATAGCTCCTACAATGAGCAGTTCTTC.

Only one count was recorded for this clone. This CDR3 reads CASSASKGTYYEQYF. Here the CDR3 DNA reads TGTGCCAGCAGCGCATCCAAAGGGACTTACTACGAGCAGTACTTC. The chain uses TRBV11-1 and TRBJ2-7, with D possibly matching TRBD2 (6 bases). Per germline, CDR1 SGHAT and CDR2 FQDESV (reference sequence). With 5 bases removed from V and 3 bases from J, the gap between germline ends came to 17 bases. The CDR3 runs to 15 residues.

The chain couples TRBV19 to TRBJ2-7; TRBD1 aligns across 12 bases. The V and J ends lost 4 bases and 4 bases, in that order; junction bases with no gene match: 2. Germline CDR1 reads LNHDA; CDR2 reads SQIVND (reference sequence). The CDR3 has 14 residues. CDR3 loop: CASSKGQGAYEQYF. For the CDR3, the DNA is TGTGCCAGTAGTAAGGGACAGGGGGCTTACGAGCAGTACTTC.

The chain combines TRBV11-1 with TRBJ1-1; tentative D call: TRBD1 (5 bases). The V and J ends lost 3 bases and 0 bases respectively, with 14 bases between them. CDR1 and CDR2 from the germline V gene are SGHAT and FQDESV (reference sequence). The CDR3 is made up of 16 amino acids. CDR3 protein: CASSLNRFIMNTEAFF. The CDR3, as DNA: TGTGCCAGCAGCTTGAACAGGTTCATCATGAACACTGAAGCTTTCTTT.

V usage is TRBV11-3 and J usage is TRBJ1-1; D is uncertain. Germline CDR1 reads SGHNT; CDR2 reads YENEEA. V was clipped by 2 bases and J by 8 bases, with 18 bases between them. This CDR3 spans 15 amino acids. CDR3 in amino acids: CASSLKAPSAGEAFF. DNA of the CDR3: TGTGCCAGCAGCTTAAAAGCCCCTTCCGCGGGAGAAGCTTTCTTT. Drawing the rest from reference TRBV11-3 and TRBJ1-1, the complete variable domain is EAGVVQSPRYKIIEKKQPVAFWCNPISGHNTLYWYLQNLGQGPELLIRYENEEAVDDSQLPKDRFSAERLKGVDSTLKIQPAELGDSAVYLCASSLKAPSAGEAFFGQGTRLTVV.

This chain uses TRBV9 with TRBJ1-1; possible D gene TRBD1, 5 bases. This CDR3 region has 17 residues. Germline-derived CDR1 and CDR2 are SGDLS and YYNGEE. V lost 2 bases to trimming and J lost 4 bases, with 21 bases between them. In DNA form, the CDR3 reads TGTGCCAGCAGCGTTAAAGAGTACCTGGGGGGAGGCACTGAAGCTTTCTTT. It translates to CASSVKEYLGGGTEAFF. The full variable domain, in which reference TRBV9 and TRBJ1-1 provide the parts outside the CDR3, is DSGVTQTPKHLITATGQRVTLRCSPRSGDLSVYWYQQSLDQGLQFLIQYYNGEERAKGNILERFSAQQFPDLHSELNLSSLELGDSALYFCASSVKEYLGGGTEAFFGQGTRLTVV.